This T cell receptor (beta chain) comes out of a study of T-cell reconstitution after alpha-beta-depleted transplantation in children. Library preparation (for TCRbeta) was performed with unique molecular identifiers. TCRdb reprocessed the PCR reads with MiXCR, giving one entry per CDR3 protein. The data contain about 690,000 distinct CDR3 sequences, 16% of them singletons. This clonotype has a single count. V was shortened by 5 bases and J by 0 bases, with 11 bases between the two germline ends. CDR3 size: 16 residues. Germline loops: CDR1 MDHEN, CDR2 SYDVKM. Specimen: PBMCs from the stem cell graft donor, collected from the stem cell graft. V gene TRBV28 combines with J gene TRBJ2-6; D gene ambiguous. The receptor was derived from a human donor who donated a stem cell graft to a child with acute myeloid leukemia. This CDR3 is CASSSPPRSGANVLTF. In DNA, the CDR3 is TGTGCCAGCAGTAGCCCCCCACGCTCTGGGGCCAACGTCCTGACTTTC.